The 17 T cell receptor beta chains given below trace back to one sample, sequenced in a study of CD8+ T cells in alopecia areata. TCR sequencing used cDNA made by reverse transcription of extracted RNA. Clones were read by immunoSEQ multiplex PCR, and TCRdb kept only the in-frame ones, dropping some. Seen here are 120,000 or so clones, around 50% observed once, and the top ten hold about 4.9%. The input for sequencing was CD4+ T cells sorted from blood, taken at week 0. The receptors shown here come from a human donor with alopecia areata.

CDR3 sequence reads: CASRPPGQNSPLHF. The CDR3 coding sequence is TGTGCCAGCAGGCCACCGGGACAGAATTCACCCCTCCACTTT. This chain joins TRBV6-5 and TRBJ1-6, with 7 bases identical to TRBD1. CDR1 and CDR2 from the germline V gene are MNHEY and SVGAGI. V was clipped by 6 bases and J by 7 bases; unmatched bases: 6. This CDR3 is 14 amino acids long.

This sequence joins TRBV29-1 and TRBJ1-2; D is unclear. Germline values: CDR1 SQVTM, CDR2 ANQGSEA. The ends were cut back, 3 bases at V and 12 bases at J, with 17 bases in the middle. The CDR3 loop spans 12 amino acids. CDR3 amino acids: CSVDEVVEGNTF. The DNA for the CDR3 is TGCAGCGTTGATGAGGTCGTAGAAGGGAACACCTTC.

The V call is TRBV5-4, the J call TRBJ2-5; 10 nucleotides match TRBD2. Germline trimming cut 2 bases from V and 5 bases from J; bases unmatched to any gene: 6. Germline CDR1 SGHNT, CDR2 YYREEE (reference sequence). This CDR3 region has 15 residues. The CDR3 protein is CASSFVLAGVETQYF. DNA for the CDR3: TGTGCCAGCAGCTTTGTGCTAGCGGGAGTGGAGACCCAGTACTTC.

The chain recombines TRBV19 with TRBJ1-1; D not certain. The CDR3 sequence is 13 residues long. V was clipped by 5 bases and J by 2 bases, with 9 bases between them. From germline, CDR1 is LNHDA and CDR2 SQIVND (reference sequence). DNA for the CDR3: TGTGCCAGTAGTTCCCTCTTCAACACTGAAGCTTTCTTT. It translates to CASSSLFNTEAFF.

This clone was seen more than once but under ten times. The chain links TRBV15 to TRBJ1-2; tentatively, D is TRBD1 (5 bases). CDR3 length: 15 amino acids. CDR1 is LNHNV, CDR2 YYDKDF, per germline (reference sequence). The V gene lost 1 base and the J gene lost 4 bases, with 13 bases spanning the gap. The CDR3 loop is CATSRVKDTLYGYTF. For the CDR3, the DNA is TGTGCCACCAGCAGAGTCAAGGACACTCTCTATGGCTACACCTTC.

As DNA, the CDR3 is TGTGCCAGCTCACCACGACAGGGGGCGAGGACTGAAGCTTTCTTT. Translation: CASSPRQGARTEAFF. The chain couples TRBV18 to TRBJ1-1; 10 bases map to TRBD1. The V gene's germline CDR1 is KGHSH and CDR2 LQKENI. Trimming cost V 1 base and J 5 bases; bases outside gene matches: 4. This CDR3 region has 15 residues.

This clone occurred once. The V call is TRBV5-1, the J call TRBJ2-5; possible D gene TRBD2, 6 bases. V lost 0 bases, J lost 3 bases, and 9 bases lay in between. This CDR3 is 14 amino acids long. The germline V gene encodes CDR1 SGHRS and CDR2 YFSETQ. CDR3 nucleotide sequence: TGCGCCAGCAGCTTGGGACTAGACAAAGAGACCCAGTACTTC. It specifies CASSLGLDKETQYF. Based on the CDR3 plus reference TRBV5-1 and TRBJ2-5, the full variable domain is KAGVTQTPRYLIKTRGQQVTLSCSPISGHRSVSWYQQTPGQGLQFLFEYFSETQRNKGNFPGRFSGRQFSNSRSEMNVSTLELGDSALYLCASSLGLDKETQYFGPGTRLLVL.

CDR3 in amino acids: CASSLLAASGTDTQYF. The CDR3 bases are TGTGCCAGCAGTTTATTGGCCGCCTCAGGGACAGATACGCAGTATTTT. This chain uses TRBV28 with TRBJ2-3, with D possibly matching TRBD1 (5 bases). This CDR3 contains 16 residues. Germline V gene sequence: CDR1 MDHEN, CDR2 SYDVKM. The V end lost 1 base, the J end lost 3 bases, and 14 bases lay between the germline ends.

This sequence joins TRBV2 and TRBJ2-7; possible D gene TRBD1, 8 bases. The CDR3 has 14 residues. The germline CDR1 and CDR2 sequences are SNHLY and FYNNEI. The V gene lost 7 bases and the J gene lost 6 bases, with 19 bases spanning the gap. Here the CDR3 reads CASTRTGRGGEQYF. CDR3 DNA sequence: TGTGCCAGCACACGGACAGGGAGGGGCGGCGAGCAGTACTTC.

The chain combines TRBV5-1 with TRBJ1-1; 7 bases agree with TRBD1. V lost 0 bases, J lost 10 bases, and 6 bases stayed unmatched. The CDR3 is 13 amino acids. CDR1 and CDR2 (germline): SGHRS, YFSETQ. CDR3 protein: CASSLVGAGGAFF. CDR3 coding DNA: TGCGCCAGCAGCTTGGTTGGGGCAGGGGGAGCTTTCTTT.

This clone turned up a few times. The V call is TRBV30, the J call TRBJ1-2; D gene ambiguous. Deletions cut 2 bases from V and 5 bases from J, with 9 bases between. The CDR3 totals 12 residues. Germline-derived CDR1 and CDR2 are GTSNPN and SVGIG (reference sequence). In DNA form, the CDR3 reads TGTGCCTGGAGTCCCAGACGTTATGGCTACACCTTC. Protein: CAWSPRRYGYTF.

The rearrangement joins TRBV5-1 to TRBJ2-7, with D possibly matching TRBD2 (6 bases). The germline V gene encodes CDR1 SGHRS and CDR2 YFSETQ. The germline V and J ends were trimmed by 0 bases and 0 bases, with 7 bases remaining between them. The CDR3 consists of 14 residues. The CDR3 sequence: CASSLVGGSYEQYF. As DNA, the CDR3 is TGCGCCAGCAGCTTGGTGGGGGGCTCCTACGAGCAGTACTTC.

This clone was recorded a few times. This chain connects TRBV18 to TRBJ2-2; D is undetermined. The germline V gene has CDR1 KGHSH and CDR2 LQKENI. V lost 3 bases to trimming and J lost 1 base, with 12 bases between them. CDR3 length: 16 residues. The CDR3 DNA reads TGTGCCAGCTCACCGGGCCCAGCGATGAACACCGGGGAGCTGTTTTTT. As protein: CASSPGPAMNTGELFF.

The rearrangement links TRBV7-7 to TRBJ2-5, with D maybe TRBD1 (5 bases). V shed 1 base and J shed 4 bases, with 7 bases lying between them. This CDR3 has 13 amino acids. From germline, CDR1 is SSHAT and CDR2 FNYEAQ (reference sequence). In nucleotides, the CDR3 is TGTGCCAGCAGCTTAGAGGGGCGAGAGACCCAGTACTTC. Translated: CASSLEGRETQYF.

The genes are TRBV5-1 and TRBJ1-2; 8 bases agree with TRBD1. This CDR3 has 14 amino acids. V shed 1 base, J shed 13 bases, and the junction held 12 bases outside the gene matches. Germline V lookup: CDR1 SGHRS, CDR2 YFSETQ. DNA of the CDR3: TGCGCCAGCAGCTTGAGACCCGAGGACAGGGCGGGCACCTTC. Encoded protein: CASSLRPEDRAGTF.

The V and J genes are TRBV11-2 and TRBJ2-1; no clear D gene. V was shortened by 0 bases and J by 6 bases, with 9 bases between the two germline ends. The CDR3 is made up of 14 amino acids. Germline CDR1 reads SGHAT; CDR2 reads FQNNGV. CDR3 protein: CASSLDTPANEQFF. In nucleotides, the CDR3 is TGTGCCAGCAGCTTAGATACTCCCGCCAATGAGCAGTTCTTC.

This clone was detected only a few times. The J gene is TRBJ2-2, the V gene TRBV6-6, with 15 bases aligning to TRBD2. The CDR3 runs 15 residues. Germline trimming cut 8 bases from V and 7 bases from J; bases unmatched to any gene: 5. Germline V CDR1 and CDR2: MNHNY, SVGAGI (reference sequence). The CDR3 nucleotides are TGTGCCAGCGTGACGGGACTAGCGGGGGGCGGGGAGCTGTTTTTT. Its translation: CASVTGLAGGGELFF.